These 6 T cell receptor beta chains originate from one sample sequenced in a study of blood T cell repertoires in COVID-19. Data came from immunoSEQ multiplex PCR; TCRdb stores just in-frame clones and leaves some out. The sample yields 150,000 to 200,000 clones, roughly 79% seen once. Sequenced: peripheral blood. Every receptor here comes from a woman aged 80 or older with COVID-19, enrolled during active disease.

V gene TRBV18 combines with J gene TRBJ1-2, with a tentative D call TRBD1 (5 bases). The V end lost 1 base, the J end lost 7 bases, and 25 bases lay between the germline ends. Germline V gene sequence: CDR1 KGHSH, CDR2 LQKENI. This CDR3 contains 18 residues. The CDR3 nucleotides read TGTGCCAGCTCACCACAATCCCTGACGGACGGGGGGACTATTGGCTACACCTTC. Translation: CASSPQSLTDGGTIGYTF. Drawing the rest from reference TRBV18 and TRBJ1-2, the complete variable domain is NAGVMQNPRHLVRRRGQEARLRCSPMKGHSHVYWYRQLPEEGLKFMVYLQKENIIDESGMPKERFSAEFPKEGPSILRIQQVVRGDSAAYFCASSPQSLTDGGTIGYTFGSGTRLTVV.

This clone was recorded once. The chain recombines TRBV19 with TRBJ2-5; a weak D match, TRBD2 (6 bases). The CDR3 has 15 amino acids. CDR1 and CDR2 (germline): LNHDA, SQIVND (reference sequence). V was clipped by 1 base and J by 2 bases, with 11 bases between them. The CDR3 DNA sequence: TGTGCCAGTAGTATAGGGGGACGGGGGCAAGAGACCCAGTACTTC. This encodes CASSIGGRGQETQYF. Full variable domain (rest looked up from reference TRBV19 and TRBJ2-5): DGGITQSPKYLFRKEGQNVTLSCEQNLNHDAMYWYRQDPGQGLRLIYYSQIVNDFQKGDIAEGYSVSREKKESFPLTVTSAQKNPTAFYLCASSIGGRGQETQYFGPGTRLLVL.

The rearrangement joins TRBV7-6 to TRBJ2-7; 16 nucleotides agree with TRBD2. This CDR3 has 17 amino acids. Looked up from germline, CDR1 is SGHVS and CDR2 is FNYEAQ. The J segment lost 9 bases and the V segment lost 0 bases, leaving 8 bases of the junction unmatched. CDR3 nucleotides: TGTGCCAGCAGCTTAGCGGGGACTAGCGGGAGGGCGGCGTCGCAGTACTTC. It translates to CASSLAGTSGRAASQYF.

The V and J genes are TRBV4-3 and TRBJ1-1; D may be TRBD1 (6 bases). V was clipped by 0 bases and J by 5 bases, with 19 bases between them. This CDR3 is 17 amino acids long. Germline CDR1 is LGHNA and CDR2 is YSLEER. CDR3 loop: CASSQDDWQGQGTEAFF. Here the CDR3 DNA reads TGCGCCAGCAGCCAAGATGATTGGCAGGGGCAGGGGACTGAAGCTTTCTTT.

In DNA, the CDR3 is TGTGCCAGCAGGGAACAGGGGGAGGATGGCTACACCTTC. Residues: CASREQGEDGYTF. This rearrangement joins TRBV7-2 to TRBJ1-2; TRBD1 matches at 8 bases. With 6 bases clipped from V and 6 bases from J, the junction kept 6 bases outside the gene matches. The length of the CDR3 is 13 residues. Germline V gene data show CDR1 as SGHTA and CDR2 as FQGNSA. Complete variable domain (other parts from reference TRBV7-2 and TRBJ1-2): GAGVSQSPSNKVTEKGKDVELRCDPISGHTALYWYRQSLGQGLEFLIYFQGNSAPDKSGLPSDRFSAERTGGSVSTLTIQRTQQEDSAVYLCASREQGEDGYTFGSGTRLTVV.

This clone was counted between two and nine times. V usage is TRBV2 and J usage is TRBJ1-2; D is uncertain. Germline V gives CDR1 SNHLY, CDR2 FYNNEI. The V gene lost 2 bases and the J gene lost 4 bases, with 11 bases spanning the gap. There are 14 residues in the CDR3. The CDR3 loop reads CASSESSASYGYTF. The CDR3 DNA reads TGTGCCAGCAGTGAAAGCTCCGCTAGCTATGGCTACACCTTC.